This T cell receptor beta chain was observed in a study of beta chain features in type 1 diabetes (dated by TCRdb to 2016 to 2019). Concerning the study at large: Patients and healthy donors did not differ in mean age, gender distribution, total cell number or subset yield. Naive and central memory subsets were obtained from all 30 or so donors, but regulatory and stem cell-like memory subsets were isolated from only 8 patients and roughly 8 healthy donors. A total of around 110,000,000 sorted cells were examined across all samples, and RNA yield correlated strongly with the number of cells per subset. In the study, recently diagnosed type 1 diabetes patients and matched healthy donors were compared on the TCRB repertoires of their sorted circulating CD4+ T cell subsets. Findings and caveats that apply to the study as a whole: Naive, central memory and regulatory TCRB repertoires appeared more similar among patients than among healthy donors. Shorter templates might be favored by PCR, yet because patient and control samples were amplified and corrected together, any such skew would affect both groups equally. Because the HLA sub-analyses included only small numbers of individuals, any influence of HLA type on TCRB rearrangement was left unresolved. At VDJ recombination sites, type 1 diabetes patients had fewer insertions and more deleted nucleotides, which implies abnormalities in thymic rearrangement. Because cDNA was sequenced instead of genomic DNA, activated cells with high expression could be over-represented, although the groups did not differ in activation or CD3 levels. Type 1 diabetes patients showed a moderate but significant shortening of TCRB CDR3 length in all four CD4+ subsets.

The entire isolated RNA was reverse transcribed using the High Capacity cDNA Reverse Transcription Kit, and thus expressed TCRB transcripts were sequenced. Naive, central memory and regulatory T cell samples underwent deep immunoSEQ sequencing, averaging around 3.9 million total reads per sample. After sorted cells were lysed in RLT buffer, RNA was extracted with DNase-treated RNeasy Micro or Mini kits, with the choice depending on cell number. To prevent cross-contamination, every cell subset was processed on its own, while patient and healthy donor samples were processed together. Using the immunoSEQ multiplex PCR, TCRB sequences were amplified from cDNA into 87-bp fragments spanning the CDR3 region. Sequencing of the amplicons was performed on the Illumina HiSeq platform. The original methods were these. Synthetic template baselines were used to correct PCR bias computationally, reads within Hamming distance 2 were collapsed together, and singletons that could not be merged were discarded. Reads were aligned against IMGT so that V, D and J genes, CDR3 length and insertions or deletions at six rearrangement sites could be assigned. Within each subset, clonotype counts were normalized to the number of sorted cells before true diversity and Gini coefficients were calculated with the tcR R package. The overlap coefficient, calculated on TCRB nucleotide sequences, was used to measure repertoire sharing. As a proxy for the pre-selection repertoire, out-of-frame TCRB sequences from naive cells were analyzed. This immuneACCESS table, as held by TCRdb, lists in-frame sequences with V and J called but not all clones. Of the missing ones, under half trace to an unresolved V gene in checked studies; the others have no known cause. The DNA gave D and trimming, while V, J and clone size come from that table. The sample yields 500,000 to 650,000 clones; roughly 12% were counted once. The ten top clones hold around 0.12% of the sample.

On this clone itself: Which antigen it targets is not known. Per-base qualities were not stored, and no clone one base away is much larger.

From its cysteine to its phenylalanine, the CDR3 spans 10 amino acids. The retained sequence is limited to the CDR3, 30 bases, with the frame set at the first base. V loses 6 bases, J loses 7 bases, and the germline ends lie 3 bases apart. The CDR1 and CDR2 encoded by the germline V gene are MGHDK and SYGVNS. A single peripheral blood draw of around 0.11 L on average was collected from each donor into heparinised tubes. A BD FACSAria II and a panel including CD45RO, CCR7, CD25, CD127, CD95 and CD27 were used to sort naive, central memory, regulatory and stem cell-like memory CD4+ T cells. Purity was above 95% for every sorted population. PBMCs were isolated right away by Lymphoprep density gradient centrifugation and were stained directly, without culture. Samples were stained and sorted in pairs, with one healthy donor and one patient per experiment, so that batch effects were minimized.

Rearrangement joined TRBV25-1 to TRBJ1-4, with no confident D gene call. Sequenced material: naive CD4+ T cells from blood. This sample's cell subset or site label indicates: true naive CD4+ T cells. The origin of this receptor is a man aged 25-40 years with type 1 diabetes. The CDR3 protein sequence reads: CASRREKLFF. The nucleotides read TGTGCCAGCAGACGTGAAAAACTGTTTTTT.